This entry lists 2 T cell receptor beta chains sequenced from one sample in a study of blood T cell repertoires in COVID-19. Using immunoSEQ multiplex PCR, the repertoire was profiled, and TCRdb retains in-frame clones only, with some absent. The data contain some 220,000 clones, roughly four fifths of them singletons. The sample consisted of peripheral blood. The receptors originated from a woman between 65 and 79 years old with COVID-19, enrolled during active disease.

The chain links TRBV7-3 to TRBJ2-1; 12 bases agree with TRBD2. CDR3 size: 19 residues. Trimming at V came to 5 bases and at J to 0 bases, leaving 11 bases not matched to a gene. Germline V gene sequence: CDR1 SGHTA, CDR2 FQGTGA. The CDR3 loop is CASSALPGLAGRSYNEQFF. CDR3 sequence (DNA): TGTGCCAGCAGCGCCTTACCGGGACTAGCGGGTCGCTCCTACAATGAGCAGTTCTTC.

The chain recombines TRBV6-2 or TRBV6-3 with TRBJ2-1; 10 nucleotides match TRBD2. Germline V gene sequence: CDR1 MNHEY, CDR2 SVGEGT. This CDR3 spans 18 amino acids. Trimming at V came to 2 bases and at J to 1 base, leaving 8 bases not matched to a gene. The CDR3: CASSYGVYSGRSYNEQFF. The CDR3 region has the DNA TGTGCCAGCAGTTACGGGGTTTATAGCGGGAGGTCCTACAATGAGCAGTTCTTC.